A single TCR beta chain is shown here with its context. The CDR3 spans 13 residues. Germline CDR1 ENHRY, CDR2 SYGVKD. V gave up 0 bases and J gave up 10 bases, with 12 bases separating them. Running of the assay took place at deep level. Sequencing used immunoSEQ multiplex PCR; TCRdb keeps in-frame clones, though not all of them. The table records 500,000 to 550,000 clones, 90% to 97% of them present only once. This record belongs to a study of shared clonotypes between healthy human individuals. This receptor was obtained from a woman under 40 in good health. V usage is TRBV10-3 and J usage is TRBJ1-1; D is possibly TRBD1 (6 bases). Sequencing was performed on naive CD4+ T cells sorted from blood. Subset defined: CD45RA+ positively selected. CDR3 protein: CAISESRGLAAFF. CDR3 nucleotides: TGTGCCATCAGTGAGTCGAGGGGGTTGGCAGCTTTCTTT.